The 8 T cell receptor beta chains below were found in one sample sequenced in a study of T cell repertoires in cytomegalovirus infection. For these TCRs, the target antigens are not known. In TCRdb, the reads were re-called with MiXCR into one record per CDR3 protein. The sample contains about 920,000 distinct CDR3 sequences, around 30% of which appear only once. The sequences come from cultured CD8+ T cells from PBMCs, collected from culture after CMV antigen stimulation. These receptors all come from a human donor in good health (CMV status not recorded). Some clones in this sample may be carry-over from other donors' samples.

For this clonotype: A much larger clone differs from this one at a single base, so this may be a read error. V is TRBV7-2 and J is TRBJ2-3, with TRBD1 matching over 8 bases. With V trimmed by 1 base and J by 6 bases, 12 bases remained unmatched. This CDR3 contains 17 residues. Germline assignment: CDR1 SGHTA and CDR2 FQGNSA. The CDR3 is CASSLELGQALWDTQYF. CDR3 coding DNA: TGTGCCAGCAGCTTAGAACTGGGACAGGCTCTATGGGATACGCAGTATTTT.

The V gene is TRBV12-3 or TRBV12-4, the J gene TRBJ1-5, with 7 bases identical to TRBD1. The CDR3 is 16 residues long. J was trimmed by 0 bases and V by 5 bases; bases with no gene match: 7. This CDR3 is CASSPIDRASNQPQHF. CDR3 nucleotides: TGTGCCAGCAGTCCAATCGACAGGGCTAGCAATCAGCCCCAGCATTTT.

Concerning this clonotype itself: Just one base apart from a much larger clone, this may be a read error. The chain employs TRBV7-6 and TRBJ1-2, with TRBD1 matching 7 bases. Unmatched junction bases numbered 16, after V lost 1 base and J lost 8 bases. Germline V gene data show CDR1 as SGHVS and CDR2 as FNYEAQ. CDR3 length: 17 residues. The CDR3 sequence is CASSLGEGAGAASGYTF. The CDR3 nucleotides read TGTGCCAGCAGCTTAGGTGAGGGGGCAGGGGCCGCCTCCGGCTACACCTTC.

This clonotype has more than one count but fewer than ten. The gene calls are TRBV7-6 and TRBJ2-1; the D call may be TRBD1 or TRBD2 (5 bases each). The germline V gene encodes CDR1 SGHVS and CDR2 FNYEAQ. The CDR3 spans 15 residues. V shed 5 bases and J shed 2 bases, with 13 bases lying between them. CDR3 loop: CASSPYGAPYNEQFF. The CDR3 coding sequence is TGTGCCAGCAGCCCCTACGGGGCCCCCTACAATGAGCAGTTCTTC. Combining the CDR3 with reference TRBV7-6 and TRBJ2-1 gives the whole variable domain GAGVSQSPRYKVTKRGQDVALRCDPISGHVSLYWYRQALGQGPEFLTYFNYEAQQDKSGLPNDRFSAERPEGSISTLTIQRTEQRDSAMYRCASSPYGAPYNEQFFGPGTRLTVL.

This clonotype turned up a few times. The V gene is TRBV7-9, the J gene TRBJ2-3, with no clear D. CDR3 size: 15 residues. V lost 2 bases and J lost 0, with 9 bases in between. Germline loops: CDR1 SEHNR, CDR2 FQNEAQ (reference sequence). The CDR3, as DNA: TGTGCCAGCAGCTTAATGCACCCTAGCACAGATACGCAGTATTTT. Its translation is CASSLMHPSTDTQYF.

The J gene is TRBJ1-3, the V gene TRBV4-1, with a weak D call TRBD1 (5 bases). CDR3 size: 13 residues. The germline V gene has CDR1 MGHRA and CDR2 YSYEKL. The ends were cut back, 4 bases at V and 3 bases at J, with 7 bases in the middle. Here the CDR3 DNA reads TGCGCCAGCAGCCGGGGACTTGGAAACACCATATATTTT. It is translated as CASSRGLGNTIYF.

This chain joins TRBV12-3 or TRBV12-4 and TRBJ1-2; maybe TRBD1 (5 bases). Trimming shortened V by 5 bases and J by 14 bases, and 21 bases separated the two germline ends. CDR3 length: 13 amino acids. The CDR3 DNA reads as TGTGCCAGCAGTCAGGCAGGGTTCCCTTCCGAAACCTTC. This gives the protein CASSQAGFPSETF.

This clonotype was recorded a few times. The chain carries TRBV27 and TRBJ2-2; TRBD1 is a possible D gene (6 bases). CDR3 length: 16 amino acids. Per the germline V gene, CDR1 is MNHEY and CDR2 is SMNVEV (reference sequence). The V end was cut by 7 bases, the J end by 3 bases, with 18 bases between. In DNA, the CDR3 is TGTGCCAGCAATACTTATGGGGGCCGAGACACCGGGGAGCTGTTTTTT. Translation: CASNTYGGRDTGELFF.